The rows below give T cell receptor beta chains drawn from one sample of a study of chemoradiotherapy in HPV16-positive cancers. The protocol was immunoSEQ multiplex PCR, while the TCRdb copy is restricted to in-frame clones and leaves out a portion. This repertoire shows about 7,200 clones, roughly 80% found once; its top ten account for around a sixth. The biological material was taken from a patient who underwent chemoradiotherapy. The source of these receptors is a human donor with HPV-associated anogenital cancer. Each CDR3 is given with its conserved first and last residue. D genes are given only for firm matches. Clone size is given for some rows only: seen once, a few or many times, or a class if the clone is expanded.

clone_size j_call d_call v_call cdr3_nt cdr3_aa
few TRBJ2-7 NA TRBV27 TGTGCCAGCAGCCTAAAGCTGGGCCTATTCTCCTACGAGCAGTACTTC CASSLKLGLFSYEQYF
NA TRBJ2-1 TRBD1 TRBV14 TGTGCCAGCAGCCAAGCCCAACGAGGGGGCAAGTCCTACAATGAGCAGTTCTTC CASSQAQRGGKSYNEQFF
few TRBJ2-7 NA TRBV5-1 TGCGCCAGCAGCTCCCGACCCGTCGGGAGCTACGAGCAGTACTTC CASSSRPVGSYEQYF
NA TRBJ1-2 TRBD1 TRBV19 TGTGCCAGTACCCCCAACCTCGGGACAGACTCAGGCTACACCTTC CASTPNLGTDSGYTF
NA TRBJ2-3 TRBD2 TRBV27 TGTGCCAGCGTCAGGGAAGCGGGGGATCCTAATACGCAGTATTTT CASVREAGDPNTQYF
NA TRBJ1-2 TRBD1 TRBV19 TGTGCCAGTAGTTTATCCTGGGGACAGGGAGATGGCTACACCTTC CASSLSWGQGDGYTF
NA TRBJ2-1 TRBD2 TRBV5-4 TGTGCCAGCAGCTCACTAGCGGGGGCCGAGGGGGGGTTCTTC CASSSLAGAEGGFF
NA TRBJ1-2 TRBD1 TRBV11-2 TGTGCCAGCAGGACCGGACAGGGGGCAAAGAGATTTTTTTGCTACACCTTC CASRTGQGAKRFFCYTF
NA TRBJ1-1 NA TRBV5-4 TGTGCCAGCAGCGTCGACTGGGAGGGCACTGAAGCTTTCTTT CASSVDWEGTEAFF
NA TRBJ2-1 NA TRBV7-6 TGTGCCAGCAGCTTAGAGGGGGGTATCGGCGATGAGCAGTTCTTC CASSLEGGIGDEQFF
few TRBJ2-3 NA TRBV28 TGTGCCAGCATGAATCCGACCGAGCTCACAGATACGCAGTATTTT CASMNPTELTDTQYF
NA TRBJ2-4 NA TRBV4-2 TGTGCCAGCAGCCTCCCGGCCGCCGTCCCCGGGGGCCCGTACATTCAGTACTTC CASSLPAAVPGGPYIQYF
NA TRBJ2-3 NA TRBV10-3 TGTGCCATCAGTGTCCTGACAGATACGCAGTATTTT CAISVLTDTQYF
once TRBJ2-1 NA TRBV11-3 TGTGCCAGCAGTCCCGGTCGGGGGCCGAGGAATGAGCAGTTCTTC CASSPGRGPRNEQFF
NA TRBJ2-7 TRBD1 TRBV2 TGTGCCAGCAGGTTGGCGGGGACAGGCCGGTACGAGCAGTACTTC CASRLAGTGRYEQYF
once TRBJ2-3 TRBD2 TRBV5-4 TGTGCCAGCAGACCGGGGGGGTTAGCAGTGGCAGATACGCAGTATTTT CASRPGGLAVADTQYF
medium-sized TRBJ2-1 TRBD2 TRBV9 TGTGCCAGCAGCGTAGATACCCTAGCGGGGGGGCATTCCTACAATGAGCAGTTCTTC CASSVDTLAGGHSYNEQFF
few TRBJ1-2 TRBD1 TRBV28 TGTGCCAGCAGTCCTCAGACAGGGCTTATCTATGGCTACACCTTC CASSPQTGLIYGYTF
NA TRBJ1-1 NA TRBV2 TGTGCCAGCAATAGGGGAGTCCTCAGTGGGACTGAAGCTTTCTTT CASNRGVLSGTEAFF
few TRBJ1-2 NA TRBV6-1 TGTGCCAGCAGCCCTAACTATGGCTACACCTTC CASSPNYGYTF
NA TRBJ2-2 NA TRBV18 TGTGCCACCTTCCGGGGCATGTTGACCGGGGAGCTGTTTTTT CATFRGMLTGELFF
NA TRBJ2-7 NA TRBV11-2 TGTGCCAGCAGCTTAGATCGGACAGCCGAGCAGTACTTC CASSLDRTAEQYF
NA TRBJ1-1 NA TRBV5-4 TGTGCCAGCAGCTTGAAGGCGACAGGGAACACTGAAGCTTTCTTT CASSLKATGNTEAFF
once TRBJ2-2 TRBD2 TRBV5-6 TGTGCCAGCAGCCATCTAGCGGGGGGGGTCATCGGGGAGCTGTTTTTT CASSHLAGGVIGELFF
NA TRBJ2-3 NA TRBV9 TGTGCCAGCAGCGTAGCCGGGTCTCCCACAGATACGCAGTATTTT CASSVAGSPTDTQYF